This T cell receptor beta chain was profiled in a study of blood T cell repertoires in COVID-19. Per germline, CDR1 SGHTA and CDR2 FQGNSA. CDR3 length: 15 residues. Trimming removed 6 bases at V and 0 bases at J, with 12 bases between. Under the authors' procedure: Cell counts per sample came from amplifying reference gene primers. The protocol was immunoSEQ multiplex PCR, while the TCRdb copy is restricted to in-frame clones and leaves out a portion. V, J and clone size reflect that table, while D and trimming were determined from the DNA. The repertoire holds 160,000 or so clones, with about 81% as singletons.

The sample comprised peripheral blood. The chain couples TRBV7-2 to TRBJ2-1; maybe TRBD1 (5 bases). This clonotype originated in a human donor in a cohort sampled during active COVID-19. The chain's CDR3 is CASSLMQGSYNEQFF. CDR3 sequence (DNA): TGTGCCAGCAGTTTAATGCAGGGCTCCTACAATGAGCAGTTCTTC. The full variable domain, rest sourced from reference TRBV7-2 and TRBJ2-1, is GAGVSQSPSNKVTEKGKDVELRCDPISGHTALYWYRQSLGQGLEFLIYFQGNSAPDKSGLPSDRFSAERTGGSVSTLTIQRTQQEDSAVYLCASSLMQGSYNEQFFGPGTRLTVL.